This passage covers 24 T cell receptor beta chains from one sample sequenced in a study of PD-L1 blockade in urothelial cancer. Sequencing was performed with immunoSEQ multiplex PCR; in TCRdb, only in-frame clones are kept and a portion is missing. The top ten hold more than 6.5% of the sample, which has about 80,000 clones, about 85% seen once. Time point denoted: pretreatment peripheral blood. Sample: PBMCs, taken around atezolizumab (anti-PD-L1) treatment. Every receptor here comes from a man in his forties or fifties with urothelial cancer.

The V gene is TRBV7-2, the J gene TRBJ2-5, with TRBD1 matching 7 bases. The CDR3 has 12 residues. Germline V CDR1 and CDR2: SGHTA, FQGNSA. Unmatched junction bases numbered 1, after V lost 5 bases and J lost 4 bases. CDR3 residues: CASSQGVETQYF. The DNA of the CDR3 is TGTGCCAGCAGCCAGGGGGTAGAGACCCAGTACTTC.

The chain couples TRBV28 to TRBJ1-4; TRBD1 matches at 7 bases. The J segment lost 4 bases and the V segment lost 5 bases, leaving 4 bases of the junction unmatched. Germline values: CDR1 MDHEN, CDR2 SYDVKM. CDR3 size: 14 residues. The CDR3 region has the DNA TGTGCCAGCAGTGAGGGGGCTTATAATGAAAAACTGTTTTTT. Amino acids: CASSEGAYNEKLFF.

The chain has TRBV27 and TRBJ2-7; D unclear. The CDR3 spans 14 residues. Trimming took off 2 bases at V and 4 bases at J, with 12 bases between the two ends. Germline CDR1 MNHEY, CDR2 SMNVEV (reference sequence). The CDR3 reads CASSLGGFEYEQYF. The CDR3 DNA reads TGTGCCAGCAGTTTAGGTGGTTTTGAGTACGAGCAGTACTTC.

The V and J genes are TRBV5-1 and TRBJ2-7; D is perhaps TRBD2 (6 bases). The germline V gene encodes CDR1 SGHRS and CDR2 YFSETQ. The CDR3 consists of 13 residues. V dropped 4 bases and J dropped 2 bases, with 10 bases sitting between them. CDR3 nucleotides: TGCGCCAGCAGCAGGGACTCTGCCTACGAGCAGTACTTC. It translates to CASSRDSAYEQYF.

This clone has more than one count but fewer than ten. In nucleotides, the CDR3 is TGCAGTGCTAGAGAGGGAGCGGCCCAGTACTTC. This gives the protein CSAREGAAQYF. The rearrangement joins TRBV20-1 to TRBJ2-5; perhaps TRBD2 as D (5 bases). Germline CDR1 DFQATT, CDR2 SNEGSKA (reference sequence). This CDR3 is 11 amino acids long. V shed 0 bases and J shed 9 bases, with 8 bases lying between them.

The gene calls are TRBV9 and TRBJ1-2; possibly TRBD1 for D (5 bases). Between the trimmed V and J ends, which lost 0 bases and 4 bases, there was a span of 16 bases. Germline CDR1 reads SGDLS; CDR2 reads YYNGEE. This CDR3 comprises 16 residues. The CDR3 DNA follows: TGTGCCAGCAGCGTAGAGCCTACCGTCGGGGGCTATGGCTACACCTTC. Translated: CASSVEPTVGGYGYTF.

The V and J genes are TRBV10-3 and TRBJ2-1; 11 bases match TRBD2. Germline V lookup: CDR1 ENHRY, CDR2 SYGVKD. This CDR3 region has 17 residues. The trim removed 0 bases at V and 0 bases at J, leaving 1 base unmatched. The CDR3 nucleotides are TGTGCCATCAGTGAGTCGACTAGCGGGGACTCCTACAATGAGCAGTTCTTC. Translated, it gives CAISESTSGDSYNEQFF.

V and J are TRBV4-2 and TRBJ1-4, with 7 bases fitting TRBD1. CDR1 and CDR2 from the germline V gene are LGHNA and YNFKEQ. The CDR3 is 15 amino acids. After removal of 1 base from V and 3 bases from J, the junction contained 2 bases not matched to a gene. The CDR3 is CASSQVTGANEKLFF. The CDR3 region has the DNA TGTGCCAGCAGCCAAGTAACAGGGGCTAATGAAAAACTGTTTTTT.

The chain uses TRBV11-3 and TRBJ2-1, with D possibly TRBD2 on 5 matching bases. The CDR3 is 15 amino acids. Trimming removed 2 bases at V and 0 bases at J, with 8 bases between. Germline CDR1 and CDR2: SGHNT and YENEEA. CDR3 coding DNA: TGTGCCAGCAGCTTATTAGGGAGCTCCTACAATGAGCAGTTCTTC. Amino acids: CASSLLGSSYNEQFF.

This chain joins TRBV5-1 and TRBJ1-2, with TRBD1 identical over 7 bases. CDR3 size: 15 residues. The V and J ends lost 2 bases and 1 base, in that order; junction bases with no gene match: 5. CDR1 and CDR2 (germline): SGHRS, YFSETQ. This CDR3 reads CASSFSQGVNYGYTF. For the CDR3, the DNA is TGCGCCAGCAGCTTCTCGCAGGGGGTTAACTATGGCTACACCTTC.

The chain employs TRBV19 and TRBJ1-2; the D is unclear. Germline V lookup: CDR1 LNHDA, CDR2 SQIVND (reference sequence). Trimming stripped 8 bases from V and 4 bases from J, with 17 bases between. The CDR3 length is 14 residues. The CDR3 bases are TGTGCCAGTGGGCGTTCAAGGCTGGGCTATGGCTACACCTTC. Its translation: CASGRSRLGYGYTF.

The rearrangement uses TRBV27 and TRBJ1-5; possibly TRBD1 for D (5 bases). V lost 6 bases and J lost 2, with 11 bases in between. The germline CDR1 and CDR2 sequences are MNHEY and SMNVEV (reference sequence). The CDR3 consists of 14 residues. The CDR3, as DNA: TGTGCCAGCAGAGGGGCACCCGGCAATCAGCCCCAGCATTTT. Protein sequence: CASRGAPGNQPQHF.

This chain connects TRBV5-1 to TRBJ2-3, with 16 bases matching TRBD2. Trimming removed 0 bases from V and 0 bases from J; junction bases left unmatched: 4. The CDR3 has 19 amino acids. CDR1 and CDR2 (germline): SGHRS, YFSETQ. The CDR3 DNA sequence: TGCGCCAGCAGCTTGGCGGGGACTAGCGGGGGGGAAAGCACAGATACGCAGTATTTT. This codes for CASSLAGTSGGESTDTQYF.

The chain combines TRBV2 with TRBJ1-2; possibly TRBD1 for D (5 bases). The V and J ends lost 5 bases and 4 bases respectively, with 20 bases between them. Germline CDR1 reads SNHLY; CDR2 reads FYNNEI. This CDR3 has 16 residues. The CDR3 DNA reads TGTGCCAGCAGTCTTTTCCGGACACCTGGCGGCTATGGCTACACCTTC. This codes for CASSLFRTPGGYGYTF.

This sequence joins TRBV28 and TRBJ1-2; no reliable D call. Trimming shortened V by 5 bases and J by 4 bases, and 14 bases separated the two germline ends. Germline CDR1 MDHEN, CDR2 SYDVKM. The CDR3 has 14 amino acids. In nucleotides, the CDR3 is TGTGCCAGCAGTGGGTTGGGAGGCCTCTATGGCTACACCTTC. Protein: CASSGLGGLYGYTF.

The chain recombines TRBV5-1 with TRBJ2-1; 10 bases are shared with TRBD2. CDR3 length: 15 amino acids. After removal of 4 bases from V and 6 bases from J, the junction contained 7 bases not matched to a gene. Germline V gene lookup returns CDR1 SGHRS and CDR2 YFSETQ. For the CDR3, the DNA is TGCGCCAGCAGCGTCACAGCGGGAGGGTCCAATGAGCAGTTCTTC. It specifies CASSVTAGGSNEQFF.

This chain links TRBV6-5 with TRBJ2-1; tentatively, D is TRBD2 (7 bases). CDR3 length equals 15 residues. Trimming shortened V by 5 bases and J by 9 bases, and 20 bases separated the two germline ends. Per the germline V gene, CDR1 is MNHEY and CDR2 is SVGAGI. CDR3 coding DNA: TGTGCCAGCAGTGGGACAAGCGGCGGGAGAGGTGAGCAGTTCTTC. Protein sequence: CASSGTSGGRGEQFF.

The CDR3 loop reads CASSSYRGLNTGELFF. CDR3 sequence (DNA): TGTGCCAGTAGTTCCTACAGGGGTCTAAACACCGGGGAGCTGTTTTTT. The V and J genes are TRBV19 and TRBJ2-2; TRBD1 matches 7 bases. Germline V CDR1 and CDR2: LNHDA, SQIVND (reference sequence). The V segment lost 5 bases and the J segment 2 bases; nucleotides outside the gene matches: 8. This CDR3 contains 16 residues.

V usage is TRBV7-9 and J usage is TRBJ2-5; 10 nucleotides align to TRBD2. This CDR3 region has 16 residues. In germline, CDR1 is SEHNR, CDR2 FQNEAQ (reference sequence). J gave up 5 bases and V 1 base, and 7 bases lay outside the gene matches. The CDR3 here is CASSLGASGSFETQYF. The DNA for the CDR3 is TGTGCCAGCAGCTTAGGGGCTAGCGGGAGTTTCGAGACCCAGTACTTC.

CDR3 DNA: TGCGCCAGCAGCTTGGACGCCCAAACAGTGAACACTGAAGCTTTCTTT. Protein product: CASSLDAQTVNTEAFF. The chain has TRBV5-1 and TRBJ1-1, with no clear D. Germline V gene data show CDR1 as SGHRS and CDR2 as YFSETQ. V lost 0 bases to trimming and J lost 0 bases, with 12 bases between them. The CDR3 has 16 amino acids.

V is TRBV7-9 and J is TRBJ2-7; D gene uncertain. The V gene's germline CDR1 is SEHNR and CDR2 FQNEAQ (reference sequence). V was cut by 8 bases and J by 3 bases, with 11 bases left in between. The CDR3 is 12 amino acids. Here the CDR3 reads CASLSPVYEQYF. CDR3 in DNA: TGTGCCAGCTTATCACCAGTCTACGAGCAGTACTTC.

This chain joins TRBV6-1 and TRBJ1-5; possibly TRBD1 for D (6 bases). V lost 6 bases, J lost 6 bases, and 18 bases lay in between. The CDR3 runs 15 residues. Germline CDR1 and CDR2: MNHNS and SASEGT. In nucleotides, the CDR3 is TGTGCCAGCAGGCAACACAGGGCCGGCGGTCAGCCCCAGCATTTT. This codes for CASRQHRAGGQPQHF.

This clone has just a few counts. This chain uses TRBV18 with TRBJ1-2; D might be TRBD1 (5 bases). Germline V gives CDR1 KGHSH, CDR2 LQKENI. This CDR3 is built from 14 residues. Between the trimmed V and J ends, which lost 3 bases and 2 bases, there was a span of 10 bases. The CDR3 loop is CASSPPGQNYGYTF. The CDR3 DNA reads TGTGCCAGCTCACCCCCAGGGCAGAACTATGGCTACACCTTC.

The V gene is TRBV19, the J gene TRBJ2-7, with 8 bases identical to TRBD1. This CDR3 is 13 amino acids long. The junction had 2 bases not matched to a gene; V was cut back by 4 bases and J by 3 bases. Germline CDR1 reads LNHDA; CDR2 reads SQIVND (reference sequence). CDR3 region: CASSTGGLYEQYF. CDR3 sequence (DNA): TGTGCCAGTAGTACAGGGGGCCTCTACGAGCAGTACTTC.